These 6 T cell receptor beta chains were all obtained from the same sample, sequenced in a study of T-cell memory formation after mild COVID-19. One entry per CDR3 protein, called by TCRdb with MiXCR from the 5' RACE reads. The table has roughly 510,000 distinct CDR3 sequences, 17% seen once. Material for sequencing was PBMCs or a T cell subset sorted from them (not recorded which). The receptors were sampled from an adult woman who had mild COVID-19 (a few samples of this study predate the infection). Cell type and time point are not known.

The chain is built from TRBV25-1 and TRBJ2-5; no reliable D call. V lost 2 bases and J 5 bases, leaving 12 bases between the germline ends. The V gene's germline CDR1 is MGHDK and CDR2 SYGVNS. The CDR3 length is 14 residues. CDR3 region: CASSEIGNRETQYF. The CDR3 DNA reads TGTGCCAGCAGTGAAATCGGAAATCGGGAGACCCAGTACTTC.

This chain connects TRBV15 to TRBJ1-1; the match to TRBD1 covers 10 bases. CDR3 length: 18 amino acids. CDR1 is LNHNV and CDR2 is YYDKDF in the germline V gene (reference sequence). V lost 0 bases to trimming and J lost 7 bases; unmatched junction nucleotides: 14. CDR3 sequence reads: CATSRDQTGGFLLGEAFF. CDR3 nucleotide sequence: TGTGCCACCAGCAGAGATCAGACAGGGGGCTTTCTATTGGGTGAAGCTTTCTTT.

The chain is built from TRBV12-3 or TRBV12-4 and TRBJ1-1; tentative D call: TRBD1 (6 bases). The CDR3 contains 15 residues. The V gene lost 3 bases and the J gene lost 6 bases, with 17 bases spanning the gap. In DNA, the CDR3 is TGTGCCAGCAGTTTCGGCAGGGGAGGGACACCTGAAGCTTTCTTT. It codes for CASSFGRGGTPEAFF.

This clonotype was counted many times. This rearrangement joins TRBV3-1 to TRBJ1-1; D unresolved. The ends were cut back, 4 bases at V and 6 bases at J, with 9 bases in the middle. Germline V lookup: CDR1 LGHDT, CDR2 YNNKEL (reference sequence). The CDR3 has 12 residues. This CDR3 is CASSRSGAEAFF. CDR3 nucleotides: TGTGCCAGCAGCCGATCGGGCGCTGAAGCTTTCTTT.

The rearrangement links TRBV2 to TRBJ2-3; D remains unclear. The V end lost 2 bases, the J end lost 5 bases, and 5 bases lay between the germline ends. This CDR3 has 12 residues. Per germline, CDR1 SNHLY and CDR2 FYNNEI. The CDR3, as DNA: TGTGCCAGCAGTGAACGAGTAGATACGCAGTATTTT. Its protein product is CASSERVDTQYF.

The chain recombines TRBV6-5 with TRBJ2-6, with D possibly TRBD2 on 6 matching bases. Germline V CDR1 and CDR2: MNHEY, SVGAGI. The ends were cut back, 6 bases at V and 4 bases at J, with 7 bases in the middle. This CDR3 is 13 amino acids long. In DNA, the CDR3 is TGTGCCAGCAGGGCGGGGGGGGCCAACGTCCTGACTTTC. It translates to CASRAGGANVLTF.